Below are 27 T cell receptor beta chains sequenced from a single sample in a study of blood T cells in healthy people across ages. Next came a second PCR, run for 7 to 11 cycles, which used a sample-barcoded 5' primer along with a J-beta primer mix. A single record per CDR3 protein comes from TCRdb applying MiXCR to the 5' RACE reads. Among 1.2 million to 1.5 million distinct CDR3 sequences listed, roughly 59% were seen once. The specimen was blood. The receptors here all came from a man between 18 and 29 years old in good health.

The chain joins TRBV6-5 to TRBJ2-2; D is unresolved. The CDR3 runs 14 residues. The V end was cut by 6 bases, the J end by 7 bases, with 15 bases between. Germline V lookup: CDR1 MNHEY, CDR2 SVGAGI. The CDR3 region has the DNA TGTGCCAGCAGCCCGGTACATGGCAGCGGGGAGCTGTTTTTT. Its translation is CASSPVHGSGELFF.

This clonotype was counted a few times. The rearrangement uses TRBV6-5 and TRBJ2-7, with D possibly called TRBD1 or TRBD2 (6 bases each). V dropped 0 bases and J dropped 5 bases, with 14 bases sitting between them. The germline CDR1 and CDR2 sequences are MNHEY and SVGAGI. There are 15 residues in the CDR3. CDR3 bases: TGTGCCAGCAGTTACTCGTTGCAGGGGAGGAACGAGCAGTACTTC. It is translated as CASSYSLQGRNEQYF.

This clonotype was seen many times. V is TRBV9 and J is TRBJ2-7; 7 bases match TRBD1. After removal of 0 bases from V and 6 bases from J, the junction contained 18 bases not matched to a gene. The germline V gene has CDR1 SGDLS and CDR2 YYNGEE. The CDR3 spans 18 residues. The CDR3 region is CASSVGLPNRGFAIEQYF. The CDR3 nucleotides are TGTGCCAGCAGCGTAGGACTTCCAAACAGGGGTTTTGCCATCGAGCAGTACTTC.

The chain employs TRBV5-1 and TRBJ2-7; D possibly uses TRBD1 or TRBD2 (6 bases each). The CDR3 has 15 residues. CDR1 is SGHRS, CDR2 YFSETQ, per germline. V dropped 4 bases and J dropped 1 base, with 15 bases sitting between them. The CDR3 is CASSDDRGPSYEQYF. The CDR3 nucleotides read TGCGCCAGCAGCGATGACCGGGGGCCGTCCTACGAGCAGTACTTC.

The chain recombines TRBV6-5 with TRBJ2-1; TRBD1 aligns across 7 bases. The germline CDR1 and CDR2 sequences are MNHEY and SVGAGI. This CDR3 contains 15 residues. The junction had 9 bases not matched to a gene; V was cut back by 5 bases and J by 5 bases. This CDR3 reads CASSRPGQKDNEQFF. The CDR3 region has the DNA TGTGCCAGCAGTCGACCGGGACAGAAGGACAATGAGCAGTTCTTC.

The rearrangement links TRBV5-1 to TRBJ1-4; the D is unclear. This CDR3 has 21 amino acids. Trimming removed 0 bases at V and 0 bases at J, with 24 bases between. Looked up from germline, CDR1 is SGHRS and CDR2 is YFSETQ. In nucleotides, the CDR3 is TGCGCCAGCAGCTTGGCCCAGTCTTGGCTCCGGAGGGCGGCAACTAATGAAAAACTGTTTTTT. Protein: CASSLAQSWLRRAATNEKLFF.

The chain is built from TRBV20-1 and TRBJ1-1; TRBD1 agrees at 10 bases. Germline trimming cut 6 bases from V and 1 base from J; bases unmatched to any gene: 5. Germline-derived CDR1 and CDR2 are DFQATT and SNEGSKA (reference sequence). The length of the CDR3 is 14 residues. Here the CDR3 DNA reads TGCAGTGCGGAGGACAGGGGGGCGAACACTGAAGCTTTCTTT. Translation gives CSAEDRGANTEAFF.

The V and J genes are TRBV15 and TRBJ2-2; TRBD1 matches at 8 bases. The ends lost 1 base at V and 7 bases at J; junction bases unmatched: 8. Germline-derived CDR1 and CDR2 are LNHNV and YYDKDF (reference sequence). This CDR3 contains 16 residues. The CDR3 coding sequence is TGTGCCACCAGCAGAGTGCCCAGGGGGCGAATCGGGGAGCTGTTTTTT. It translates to CATSRVPRGRIGELFF.

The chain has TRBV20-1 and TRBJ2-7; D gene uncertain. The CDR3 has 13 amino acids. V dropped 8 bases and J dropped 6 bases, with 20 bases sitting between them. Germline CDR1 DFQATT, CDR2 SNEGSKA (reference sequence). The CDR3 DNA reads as TGCAGTCCGAGAGTCCGTCTTTGGAGCGAGCAGTACTTC. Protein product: CSPRVRLWSEQYF.

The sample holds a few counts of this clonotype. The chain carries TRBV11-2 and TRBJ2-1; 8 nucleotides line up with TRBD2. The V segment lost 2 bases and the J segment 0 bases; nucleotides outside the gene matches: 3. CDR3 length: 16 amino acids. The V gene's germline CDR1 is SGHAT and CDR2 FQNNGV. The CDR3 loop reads CASSLTGTSSYNEQFF. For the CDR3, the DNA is TGTGCCAGCAGCTTAACCGGGACTAGCTCCTACAATGAGCAGTTCTTC.

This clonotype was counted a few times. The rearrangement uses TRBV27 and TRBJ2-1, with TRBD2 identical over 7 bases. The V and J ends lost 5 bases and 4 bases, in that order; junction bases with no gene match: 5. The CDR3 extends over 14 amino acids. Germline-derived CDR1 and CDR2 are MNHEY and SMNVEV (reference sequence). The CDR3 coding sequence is TGTGCCAGCAGTATCCTAGCGGATTACAATGAGCAGTTCTTC. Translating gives CASSILADYNEQFF.

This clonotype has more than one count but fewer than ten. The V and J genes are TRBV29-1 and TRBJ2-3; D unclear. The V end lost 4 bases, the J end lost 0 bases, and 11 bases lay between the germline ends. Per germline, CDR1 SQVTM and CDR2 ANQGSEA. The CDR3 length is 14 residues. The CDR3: CSVVGSSSTDTQYF. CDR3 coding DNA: TGCAGCGTTGTGGGATCCTCTAGCACAGATACGCAGTATTTT.

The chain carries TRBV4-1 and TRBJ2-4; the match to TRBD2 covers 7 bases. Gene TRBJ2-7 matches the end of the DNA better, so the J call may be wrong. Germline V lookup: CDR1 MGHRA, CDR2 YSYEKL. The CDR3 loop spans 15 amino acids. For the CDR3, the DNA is TGCGCCAGCAGCCAAGATTACGGGGGGACGAACGAGCAGTACTTC. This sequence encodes CASSQDYGGTNEQYF.

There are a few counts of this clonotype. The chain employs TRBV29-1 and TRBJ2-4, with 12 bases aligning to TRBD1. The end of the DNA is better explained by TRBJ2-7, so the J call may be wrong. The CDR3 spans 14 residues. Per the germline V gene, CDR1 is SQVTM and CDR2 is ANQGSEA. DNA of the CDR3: TGCAGCGTTGAGGGACAGGGGGCTGACTACGAGCAGTACTTC. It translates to CSVEGQGADYEQYF.

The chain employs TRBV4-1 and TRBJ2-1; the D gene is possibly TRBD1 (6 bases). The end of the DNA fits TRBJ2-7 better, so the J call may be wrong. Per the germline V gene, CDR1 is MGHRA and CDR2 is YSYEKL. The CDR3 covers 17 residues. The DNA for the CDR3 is TGCGCCAGCAGCCCAATACTTACCGGGACAAAATACAATGAGCAGTACTTC. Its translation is CASSPILTGTKYNEQYF.

Written as DNA, the CDR3 is TGTGCCAGCAGTCACGGACAGGGTATGAACACTGAAGCTTTCTTT. This codes for CASSHGQGMNTEAFF. This chain connects TRBV12-3 or TRBV12-4 to TRBJ1-1; TRBD1 matches 8 bases. J lost 0 bases, V lost 5 bases, and 5 bases had no gene match. This CDR3 contains 15 residues.

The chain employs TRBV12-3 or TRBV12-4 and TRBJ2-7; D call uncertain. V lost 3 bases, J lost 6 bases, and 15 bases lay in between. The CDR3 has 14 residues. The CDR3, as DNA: TGTGCCAGCAGTTTGCCGGGTCTACCGGTCGAGCAGTACTTC. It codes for CASSLPGLPVEQYF.

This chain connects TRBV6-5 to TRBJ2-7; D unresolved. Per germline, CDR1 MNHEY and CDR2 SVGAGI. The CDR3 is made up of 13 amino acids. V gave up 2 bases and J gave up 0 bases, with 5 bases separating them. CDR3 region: CASSYMSSYEQYF. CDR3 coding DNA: TGTGCCAGCAGTTACATGAGCTCCTACGAGCAGTACTTC.

CDR3: CASSLVGLAGRGSYNEQFF. CDR3 nucleotide sequence: TGTGCCAGCAGCTTAGTAGGGCTAGCGGGAAGGGGGTCCTACAATGAGCAGTTCTTC. The V call is TRBV11-2, the J call TRBJ2-1; TRBD2 aligns across 9 bases. The CDR3 runs 19 residues. The junction had 11 bases not matched to a gene; V was cut back by 1 base and J by 1 base. Germline V lookup: CDR1 SGHAT, CDR2 FQNNGV.

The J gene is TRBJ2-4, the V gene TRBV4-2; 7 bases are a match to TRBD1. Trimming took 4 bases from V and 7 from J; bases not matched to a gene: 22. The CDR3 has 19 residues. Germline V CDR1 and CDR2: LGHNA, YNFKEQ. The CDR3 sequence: CASSPLTGPNLPGGNIQYF. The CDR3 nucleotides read TGTGCCAGCAGCCCGTTGACAGGGCCAAACCTCCCCGGCGGCAACATTCAGTACTTC.

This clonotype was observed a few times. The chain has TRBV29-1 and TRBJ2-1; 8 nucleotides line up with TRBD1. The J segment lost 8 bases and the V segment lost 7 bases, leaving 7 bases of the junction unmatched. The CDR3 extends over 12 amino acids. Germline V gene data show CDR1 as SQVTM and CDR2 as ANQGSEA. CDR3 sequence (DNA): TGCAGCGCTGTGGACAGGGCTCATGAGCAGTTCTTC. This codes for CSAVDRAHEQFF.

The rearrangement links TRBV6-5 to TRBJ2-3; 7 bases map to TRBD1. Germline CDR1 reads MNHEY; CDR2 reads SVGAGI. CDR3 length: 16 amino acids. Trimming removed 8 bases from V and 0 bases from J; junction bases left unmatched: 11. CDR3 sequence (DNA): TGTGCCAGCGGATCGTACAGGGGTGGGAGCACAGATACGCAGTATTTT. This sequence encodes CASGSYRGGSTDTQYF.

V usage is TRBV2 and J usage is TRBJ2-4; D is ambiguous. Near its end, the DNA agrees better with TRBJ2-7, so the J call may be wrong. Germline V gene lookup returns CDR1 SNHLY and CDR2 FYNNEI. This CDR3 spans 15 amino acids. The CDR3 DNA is TGTGCCAGCAGTGATTTCAGCCCTTTACTCTACGAGCAGTACTTC. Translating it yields CASSDFSPLLYEQYF.

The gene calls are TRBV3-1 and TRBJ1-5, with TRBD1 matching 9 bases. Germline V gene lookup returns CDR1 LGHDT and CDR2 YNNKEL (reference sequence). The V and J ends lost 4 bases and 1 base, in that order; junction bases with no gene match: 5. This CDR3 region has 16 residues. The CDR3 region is CASSRGTGNSNQPQHF. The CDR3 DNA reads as TGTGCCAGCAGCCGAGGGACAGGGAACAGCAATCAGCCCCAGCATTTT.

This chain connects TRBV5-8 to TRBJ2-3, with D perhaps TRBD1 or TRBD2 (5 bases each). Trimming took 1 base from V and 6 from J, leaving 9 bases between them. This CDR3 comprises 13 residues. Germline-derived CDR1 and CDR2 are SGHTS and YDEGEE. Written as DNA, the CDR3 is TGTGCCAGCAGCTTGAGAGGGGAGGATACGCAGTATTTT. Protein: CASSLRGEDTQYF.

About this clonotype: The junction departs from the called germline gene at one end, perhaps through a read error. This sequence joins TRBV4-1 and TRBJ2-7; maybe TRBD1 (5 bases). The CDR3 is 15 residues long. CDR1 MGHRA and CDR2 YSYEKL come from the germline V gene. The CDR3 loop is CASSPVGQSSYGQYF. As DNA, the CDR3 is TGCGCCAGCAGCCCAGTGGGGCAGAGCTCCTACGGGCAGTACTTC.

In DNA form, the CDR3 reads TGTGCCAGCAGCCAAGAAGGGCCCCGGGACAACGAGGGGGGCAATGAGCAGTTCTTC. Translated, it gives CASSQEGPRDNEGGNEQFF. The chain links TRBV14 to TRBJ2-1, with D perhaps given as TRBD1 or TRBD2 (6 bases each). There are 19 residues in the CDR3. Germline V gene lookup returns CDR1 SGHDN and CDR2 FVKESK. Trimming shortened V by 0 bases and J by 6 bases, and 24 bases separated the two germline ends. Using reference TRBV14 and TRBJ2-1 for the parts outside the CDR3, the full variable domain is EAGVTQFPSHSVIEKGQTVTLRCDPISGHDNLYWYRRVMGKEIKFLLHFVKESKQDESGMPNNRFLAERTGGTYSTLKVQPAELEDSGVYFCASSQEGPRDNEGGNEQFFGPGTRLTVL.